Listed here are 30 T cell receptor beta chains from one sample, sequenced in a study of cytotoxic CD8 clonotypes in ibrutinib-treated CLL. Data came from immunoSEQ multiplex PCR; TCRdb stores just in-frame clones and leaves some out. The profile shows about 50,000 clones, 71% of them singletons. The sample was PBMCs, taken after 12 months of ibrutinib treatment. The source of these receptors is a human donor with chronic lymphocytic leukemia.

This clone occurred once. This chain uses TRBV5-4 with TRBJ2-3; TRBD2 is a possible D gene (6 bases). CDR1 SGHNT and CDR2 YYREEE come from the germline V gene (reference sequence). V lost 0 bases and J 2 bases, leaving 10 bases between the germline ends. The CDR3 loop spans 15 amino acids. DNA for the CDR3: TGTGCCAGCAGCTTGGTAGGCGGGGACACAGATACGCAGTATTTT. It yields the protein CASSLVGGDTDTQYF.

V is TRBV14 and J is TRBJ1-1, with D unclear. CDR1 SGHDN and CDR2 FVKESK come from the germline V gene. This CDR3 has 14 amino acids. The ends were cut back, 6 bases at V and 6 bases at J, with 17 bases in the middle. The CDR3 sequence: CASRPDGLHAEAFF. The CDR3 nucleotides are TGTGCCAGCAGGCCGGACGGACTACATGCTGAAGCTTTCTTT. The full variable domain, in which reference TRBV14 and TRBJ1-1 provide the parts outside the CDR3, is EAGVTQFPSHSVIEKGQTVTLRCDPISGHDNLYWYRRVMGKEIKFLLHFVKESKQDESGMPNNRFLAERTGGTYSTLKVQPAELEDSGVYFCASRPDGLHAEAFFGQGTRLTVV.

DNA of the CDR3: TGTGCCAGCAGCTTAGGACAGGGAGGTCCAAATGAGCAGTTCTTC. It yields the protein CASSLGQGGPNEQFF. The chain is built from TRBV7-3 and TRBJ2-1; 8 bases line up with TRBD1. This CDR3 comprises 15 residues. J lost 7 bases, V lost 2 bases, and 7 bases had no gene match. In germline, CDR1 is SGHTA, CDR2 FQGTGA. Complete variable domain (other parts from reference TRBV7-3 and TRBJ2-1): GAGVSQTPSNKVTEKGKYVELRCDPISGHTALYWYRQSLGQGPEFLIYFQGTGAADDSGLPNDRFFAVRPEGSVSTLKIQRTERGDSAVYLCASSLGQGGPNEQFFGPGTRLTVL.

The chain couples TRBV18 to TRBJ1-2; the D gene is possibly TRBD1 (6 bases). Germline V gives CDR1 KGHSH, CDR2 LQKENI. Trimming took off 1 base at V and 8 bases at J, with 11 bases between the two ends. CDR3 length equals 13 residues. The CDR3 sequence is CASSPRSGEGYTF. For the CDR3, the DNA is TGTGCCAGCTCACCACGGTCAGGGGAAGGCTACACCTTC.

This clone was picked up a small number of times. This chain links TRBV9 with TRBJ2-3, with D possibly TRBD2 on 6 matching bases. Trimming took off 3 bases at V and 3 bases at J, with 14 bases between the two ends. Per the germline V gene, CDR1 is SGDLS and CDR2 is YYNGEE. The CDR3 is made up of 15 amino acids. The CDR3 sequence is CASSDRLRGTDTQYF. The CDR3 DNA follows: TGTGCCAGCAGCGACCGACTGCGGGGAACAGATACGCAGTATTTT.

The chain carries TRBV25-1 and TRBJ2-2, with D maybe TRBD2 (5 bases). CDR1 is MGHDK and CDR2 is SYGVNS in the germline V gene. Trimming took 3 bases from V and 4 from J, leaving 9 bases between them. CDR3 length: 14 residues. The CDR3 DNA reads as TGTGCCAGCAGTGAGGTGGGGAGCACCGGGGAGCTGTTTTTT. This encodes CASSEVGSTGELFF.

The chain recombines TRBV19 with TRBJ2-5; TRBD1 aligns across 8 bases. This CDR3 has 15 amino acids. Germline-derived CDR1 and CDR2 are LNHDA and SQIVND (reference sequence). The V segment lost 1 base and the J segment 2 bases; nucleotides outside the gene matches: 3. The CDR3 nucleotides read TGTGCCAGTAGTATAGTTAGGGACAGGCAAGAGACCCAGTACTTC. Translated, it gives CASSIVRDRQETQYF.

This clone was seen a handful of times. The chain joins TRBV4-1 to TRBJ2-1; D gene ambiguous. The CDR3 runs 12 residues. The germline V and J ends were trimmed by 4 bases and 8 bases, with 9 bases remaining between them. Germline-derived CDR1 and CDR2 are MGHRA and YSYEKL. CDR3 region: CASSPRGYEQFF. The CDR3 nucleotides read TGCGCCAGCAGCCCGCGCGGTTATGAGCAGTTCTTC.

The chain has TRBV18 and TRBJ2-7, with 10 bases that match TRBD2. The J segment lost 3 bases and the V segment lost 2 bases, leaving 1 base of the junction unmatched. The CDR3 is 14 amino acids. Germline V gene sequence: CDR1 KGHSH, CDR2 LQKENI. CDR3 nucleotide sequence: TGTGCCAGCTCACCAAGCGGGAGGGGCTACGAGCAGTACTTC. This codes for CASSPSGRGYEQYF.

The chain employs TRBV7-2 and TRBJ1-4, with D unclear. Trimming stripped 2 bases from V and 8 bases from J, with 12 bases between. The CDR3 has 14 residues. The V gene's germline CDR1 is SGHTA and CDR2 FQGNSA. This CDR3 reads CASSLLTRQEKLFF. As DNA, the CDR3 is TGTGCCAGCAGCTTATTAACTAGGCAAGAAAAACTGTTTTTT.

J is TRBJ2-2 and V is TRBV5-4, with a tentative D call TRBD1 (6 bases). V lost 0 bases and J 3 bases, leaving 9 bases between the germline ends. Germline V gene data show CDR1 as SGHNT and CDR2 as YYREEE (reference sequence). The CDR3 sequence is 15 residues long. CDR3 DNA: TGTGCCAGCAGCTTGGACAGGGTGTACACCGGGGAGCTGTTTTTT. Its translation: CASSLDRVYTGELFF.

The chain recombines TRBV18 with TRBJ2-7, with D perhaps matching TRBD1 (5 bases). This CDR3 contains 14 residues. CDR1 and CDR2 (germline): KGHSH, LQKENI. V lost 0 bases to trimming and J lost 5 bases, with 11 bases between them. In DNA form, the CDR3 reads TGTGCCAGCTCACCACCCTCGACAGAAAACGAGCAGTACTTC. Translated, it gives CASSPPSTENEQYF.

This rearrangement joins TRBV6-1 to TRBJ2-1; 7 positions match TRBD2. The CDR3 spans 14 residues. With 7 bases clipped from V and 6 bases from J, the junction kept 9 bases outside the gene matches. Germline CDR1 reads MNHNS; CDR2 reads SASEGT. The CDR3 loop reads CASKELARVNEQFF. The CDR3 nucleotides are TGTGCCAGCAAGGAACTAGCGAGAGTCAATGAGCAGTTCTTC.

The chain has TRBV9 and TRBJ2-3; 13 positions match TRBD2. The CDR3 spans 18 residues. V lost 3 bases, J lost 0 bases, and 7 bases stayed unmatched. Germline V gene data show CDR1 as SGDLS and CDR2 as YYNGEE. The CDR3 DNA is TGTGCCAGCAGCGCCGGGACTAGCGGGACAGCTAGCACAGATACGCAGTATTTT. This encodes CASSAGTSGTASTDTQYF.

The chain employs TRBV9 and TRBJ1-2; D not certain. Germline V CDR1 and CDR2: SGDLS, YYNGEE. V was shortened by 0 bases and J by 0 bases, with 9 bases between the two germline ends. This CDR3 has 15 amino acids. CDR3 DNA: TGTGCCAGCAGCGTAGGCACTGGGTCTAACTATGGCTACACCTTC. The encoded protein is CASSVGTGSNYGYTF.

V and J are TRBV4-1 and TRBJ2-2; TRBD2 aligns across 9 bases. J lost 1 base, V lost 5 bases, and 8 bases had no gene match. This CDR3 has 17 residues. Germline V gene sequence: CDR1 MGHRA, CDR2 YSYEKL. CDR3 sequence: CASSVLVAGVNTGELFF. The CDR3 nucleotides are TGCGCCAGCAGCGTCCTCGTAGCGGGAGTGAACACCGGGGAGCTGTTTTTT.

The chain uses TRBV10-3 and TRBJ2-7; 7 bases map to TRBD2. The junction had 5 bases not matched to a gene; V was cut back by 6 bases and J by 0 bases. Germline V gene data show CDR1 as ENHRY and CDR2 as SYGVKD. The CDR3 has 14 amino acids. CDR3 sequence reads: CAISPSGSSYEQYF. CDR3 coding DNA: TGTGCCATCAGCCCTAGCGGTAGCTCCTACGAGCAGTACTTC.

The rearrangement links TRBV4-1 to TRBJ2-7, with a tentative D call TRBD2 (5 bases). V shed 1 base and J shed 0 bases, with 7 bases lying between them. Germline V gene lookup returns CDR1 MGHRA and CDR2 YSYEKL. The CDR3 consists of 14 residues. The CDR3 protein is CASSQGTSSYEQYF. The CDR3 DNA follows: TGCGCCAGCAGCCAAGGCACTAGCTCCTACGAGCAGTACTTC.

The chain combines TRBV9 with TRBJ1-3; TRBD1 is a possible D gene (5 bases). V lost 0 bases, J lost 4 bases, and 14 bases lay in between. Germline V gene lookup returns CDR1 SGDLS and CDR2 YYNGEE. The CDR3 runs 16 residues. Written as DNA, the CDR3 is TGTGCCAGCAGCGTAGGGGGAAGGGGTGTCGGAAACACCATATATTTT. Translated, it gives CASSVGGRGVGNTIYF.

As concerns this clone: Relative to the germline gene, one junction end is altered; a read error may explain this. The chain couples TRBV30 to TRBJ1-4; D remains unclear. Germline V gene lookup returns CDR1 GTSNPN and CDR2 SVGIG (reference sequence). The CDR3 length is 12 residues. The chain's CDR3 is CAWSRTFPAMVF. The CDR3, as DNA: TGTGCCTGGAGTCGGACTTTCCCCGCCATGGTTTTT.

This clone was recorded a few times. The chain carries TRBV28 and TRBJ2-7, with a possible D match to TRBD1 (7 bases). The ends were cut back, 3 bases at V and 0 bases at J, with 18 bases in the middle. CDR3 length: 17 residues. Per germline, CDR1 MDHEN and CDR2 SYDVKM. This CDR3 is CASSFGIRQGLSYEQYF. The CDR3 DNA sequence: TGTGCCAGCAGTTTTGGAATTAGACAGGGACTCTCCTACGAGCAGTACTTC.

This chain links TRBV5-1 with TRBJ1-2, with D perhaps matching TRBD1 (5 bases). The CDR3 covers 15 residues. The germline V and J ends were trimmed by 2 bases and 0 bases, with 11 bases remaining between them. Germline loops: CDR1 SGHRS, CDR2 YFSETQ. Here the CDR3 reads CASSFTAGTNYGYTF. The CDR3 DNA sequence: TGCGCCAGCAGCTTTACCGCAGGGACTAACTATGGCTACACCTTC. The entire variable domain, with the rest obtained from reference TRBV5-1 and TRBJ1-2, is as follows: KAGVTQTPRYLIKTRGQQVTLSCSPISGHRSVSWYQQTPGQGLQFLFEYFSETQRNKGNFPGRFSGRQFSNSRSEMNVSTLELGDSALYLCASSFTAGTNYGYTFGSGTRLTVV.

V gene TRBV6-5 combines with J gene TRBJ2-6, with D uncertain. The germline V gene encodes CDR1 MNHEY and CDR2 SVGAGI. This CDR3 has 13 amino acids. V was shortened by 5 bases and J by 0 bases, with 2 bases between the two germline ends. The CDR3 nucleotides read TGTGCCAGCAGTAGCTCTGGGGCCAACGTCCTGACTTTC. Translating it yields CASSSSGANVLTF.

Only a few counts were recorded for this clone. The chain uses TRBV5-4 and TRBJ1-5; unclear D gene. The CDR3 runs to 13 residues. V was cut by 1 base and J by 4 bases, with 6 bases left in between. The germline CDR1 and CDR2 sequences are SGHNT and YYREEE (reference sequence). The CDR3: CASSLFGNQPQHF. CDR3 coding DNA: TGTGCCAGCAGCTTGTTCGGAAATCAGCCCCAGCATTTT.

This clone was picked up a small number of times. V gene TRBV7-2 combines with J gene TRBJ1-2, with D unclear. The CDR3 consists of 14 residues. V was pared by 3 bases and J by 0 bases, with 8 bases between. The germline gives CDR1 SGHTA, CDR2 FQGNSA. The CDR3 spells CASSLGGTNYGYTF. Here the CDR3 DNA reads TGTGCCAGCAGCTTGGGAGGTACTAACTATGGCTACACCTTC. Based on the CDR3 plus reference TRBV7-2 and TRBJ1-2, the full variable domain is GAGVSQSPSNKVTEKGKDVELRCDPISGHTALYWYRQSLGQGLEFLIYFQGNSAPDKSGLPSDRFSAERTGGSVSTLTIQRTQQEDSAVYLCASSLGGTNYGYTFGSGTRLTVV.

This clone was recorded once. The chain uses TRBV11-2 and TRBJ2-7; TRBD2 agrees at 9 bases. The CDR3 totals 13 residues. Per germline, CDR1 SGHAT and CDR2 FQNNGV. Unmatched junction bases numbered 3, after V lost 5 bases and J lost 4 bases. CDR3 residues: CASSPAGGYEQYF. DNA of the CDR3: TGTGCCAGCAGCCCCGCGGGGGGGTACGAGCAGTACTTC.

This clone was counted between two and nine times. The chain is built from TRBV15 and TRBJ1-5, with TRBD1 identical over 8 bases. The CDR3 length is 14 residues. After removal of 4 bases from V and 2 bases from J, the junction contained 1 base not matched to a gene. Germline V CDR1 and CDR2: LNHNV, YYDKDF (reference sequence). The CDR3 bases are TGTGCCACCAGCACGACAGGGGGCAATCAGCCCCAGCATTTT. Its protein is CATSTTGGNQPQHF.

This clone was observed a handful of times. V and J are TRBV5-4 and TRBJ2-1; D gene unclear. Germline V gene sequence: CDR1 SGHNT, CDR2 YYREEE (reference sequence). Trimming removed 5 bases at V and 3 bases at J, with 9 bases between. The CDR3 is 13 amino acids. As DNA, the CDR3 is TGTGCCAGCAGTGGCGGTTACTACAATGAGCAGTTCTTC. Amino acids: CASSGGYYNEQFF.

This chain links TRBV29-1 with TRBJ2-5; 7 bases are shared with TRBD1. This CDR3 is built from 12 residues. V lost 5 bases, J lost 6 bases, and 6 bases stayed unmatched. CDR1 and CDR2 from the germline V gene are SQVTM and ANQGSEA. Here the CDR3 reads CSVRTGVQTQYF. The DNA for the CDR3 is TGCAGCGTTCGGACAGGCGTGCAGACCCAGTACTTC.

This chain connects TRBV7-9 to TRBJ1-2; the match to TRBD1 covers 7 bases. Germline CDR1 is SEHNR and CDR2 is FQNEAQ (reference sequence). CDR3 length: 12 amino acids. V lost 3 bases and J lost 8; bases outside the gene matches: 3. The CDR3 region is CASSFNRGGYTF. The CDR3 bases are TGTGCCAGCAGCTTCAACAGGGGCGGCTACACCTTC.